The 15 T cell receptor beta chains below all came from one sample that was sequenced in a study of blood T cell repertoires in COVID-19. Sequenced by immunoSEQ multiplex PCR; TCRdb stores in-frame clones only, minus some. The profile shows approximately 75,000 clones, less than 90% of them singletons. What was sequenced was peripheral blood. Every receptor here comes from a man aged 80 or over with COVID-19, enrolled during active disease.

This clone was seen once. The chain is built from TRBV23-1 and TRBJ1-2, with 9 bases fitting TRBD1. TRBV23-1 falls under the ORF class, with uncertain function. This CDR3 has 16 residues. The ends lost 8 bases at V and 0 bases at J; junction bases unmatched: 10. The CDR3 protein is CASDQTGGLANYGYTF. The CDR3 DNA is TGCGCCAGCGATCAAACAGGGGGCTTAGCTAACTATGGCTACACCTTC.

The chain recombines TRBV7-2 with TRBJ1-4, with 9 nucleotides matching TRBD1. Losses at the gene ends were 5 bases for V and 8 bases for J; bases not matched to a gene: 3. Looked up from germline, CDR1 is SGHTA and CDR2 is FQGNSA. CDR3 length equals 13 residues. The chain's CDR3 is CASSPGTGEKLFF. In nucleotides, the CDR3 is TGTGCCAGCAGCCCGGGGACAGGGGAAAAACTGTTTTTT.

In its sample, this clone was seen a few times. This sequence joins TRBV4-2 and TRBJ1-2; 10 nucleotides line up with TRBD1. The CDR3 sequence is 15 residues long. After removal of 4 bases from V and 4 bases from J, the junction contained 6 bases not matched to a gene. CDR1 and CDR2 (germline): LGHNA, YNFKEQ. The CDR3 coding sequence is TGTGCCAGCAGCCCCGGACAGGGGGTCCGCTATGGCTACACCTTC. Translated: CASSPGQGVRYGYTF.

The chain uses TRBV6-2 or TRBV6-3 and TRBJ1-1, with no clear D. The CDR3 is 13 residues long. Trimming removed 2 bases at V and 5 bases at J, with 9 bases between. Germline V gene lookup returns CDR1 MNHEY and CDR2 SVGEGT. CDR3 region: CASSYEGWTEAFF. The DNA for the CDR3 is TGTGCCAGCAGTTACGAGGGTTGGACTGAAGCTTTCTTT.

The chain joins TRBV28 to TRBJ2-3; TRBD1 might be the D (6 bases). This CDR3 has 12 amino acids. The V end was cut by 0 bases, the J end by 9 bases, with 7 bases between. Germline V lookup: CDR1 MDHEN, CDR2 SYDVKM. CDR3 residues: CASSLWGATQYF. CDR3 coding DNA: TGTGCCAGCAGTTTATGGGGGGCAACGCAGTATTTT.

The chain has TRBV3-1 (or the pseudogene TRBV3-2) and TRBJ1-3, with D unclear. The V end lost 1 base, the J end lost 0 bases, and 4 bases lay between the germline ends. Germline V gene data show CDR1 as LGHDT and CDR2 as YNNKEL (reference sequence). This CDR3 is built from 14 residues. The CDR3 here is CASSQALSGNTIYF. The CDR3 DNA reads TGTGCCAGCAGCCAAGCCCTCTCTGGAAACACCATATATTTT.

This chain joins TRBV11-3 and TRBJ1-1; D remains unclear. Trimming took off 5 bases at V and 1 base at J, with 8 bases between the two ends. The CDR3 covers 13 residues. The germline V gene encodes CDR1 SGHNT and CDR2 YENEEA. Here the CDR3 reads CASSRSQNTEAFF. In nucleotides, the CDR3 is TGTGCCAGCAGCCGATCACAGAACACTGAAGCTTTCTTT.

In this sample, this clone turned up a few times. The genes are TRBV28 and TRBJ1-2, with 8 bases aligning to TRBD1. The CDR3 covers 14 residues. Looked up from germline, CDR1 is MDHEN and CDR2 is SYDVKM. The trim removed 10 bases at V and 3 bases at J, leaving 10 bases unmatched. This CDR3 is CATNFQGADYGYTF. Here the CDR3 DNA reads TGTGCCACCAACTTTCAGGGGGCGGACTATGGCTACACCTTC.

V usage is TRBV27 and J usage is TRBJ1-5, with 7 bases aligning to TRBD1. Germline CDR1 and CDR2: MNHEY and SMNVEV (reference sequence). V lost 5 bases and J lost 3; bases outside the gene matches: 4. This CDR3 region has 14 residues. Here the CDR3 DNA reads TGTGCCAGCAGTCCCGGACAGGACAATCAGCCCCAGCATTTT. It specifies CASSPGQDNQPQHF.

The chain recombines TRBV4-1 with TRBJ2-1; D possibly corresponds to TRBD1 (5 bases). The CDR3 extends over 15 amino acids. V was pared by 6 bases and J by 8 bases, with 20 bases between. Per the germline V gene, CDR1 is MGHRA and CDR2 is YSYEKL. In DNA form, the CDR3 reads TGCGCCAGCAGAGACACAGGTCGTGTGTCCCATGAGCAGTTCTTC. Its protein is CASRDTGRVSHEQFF.

The chain is built from TRBV18 and TRBJ1-4; D might be TRBD1 (6 bases). V shed 0 bases and J shed 12 bases, with 11 bases lying between them. This CDR3 region has 13 residues. The germline CDR1 and CDR2 sequences are KGHSH and LQKENI. The DNA of the CDR3 is TGTGCCAGCTCACCACCGTCTGCAGGGGAACTGTTTTTT. Its translation is CASSPPSAGELFF. The whole variable domain, remainder taken from reference TRBV18 and TRBJ1-4, is NAGVMQNPRHLVRRRGQEARLRCSPMKGHSHVYWYRQLPEEGLKFMVYLQKENIIDESGMPKERFSAEFPKEGPSILRIQQVVRGDSAAYFCASSPPSAGELFFGSGTQLSVL.

This chain joins TRBV2 and TRBJ2-7; 7 positions agree with TRBD1. Trimming at V came to 7 bases and at J to 6 bases, leaving 9 bases not matched to a gene. CDR1 is SNHLY, CDR2 FYNNEI, per germline. This CDR3 region has 13 residues. The CDR3 loop reads CASKEGTGVEQYF. As DNA, the CDR3 is TGTGCCAGCAAAGAGGGAACAGGGGTCGAGCAGTACTTC.

This chain connects TRBV27 to TRBJ2-3; no firm D call. Trimming left V 6 bases short and J 3 bases short, with 16 bases between. Germline-derived CDR1 and CDR2 are MNHEY and SMNVEV (reference sequence). This CDR3 comprises 15 residues. CDR3 protein: CASSLRPSWTDTQYF. The CDR3 bases are TGTGCCAGCAGCCTGCGCCCTTCCTGGACAGATACGCAGTATTTT.

The DNA for the CDR3 is TGTGCCAGTAGCCCACAGGGGGCAAGCAATCAGCCCCAGCATTTT. It yields the protein CASSPQGASNQPQHF. This chain joins TRBV19 and TRBJ1-5; 9 nucleotides match TRBD1. V lost 6 bases, J lost 1 base, and 4 bases stayed unmatched. The CDR3 totals 15 residues. Germline lookup yields CDR1 LNHDA and CDR2 SQIVND (reference sequence).

This clone was seen more than once but under ten times. J is TRBJ1-2 and V is TRBV28, with a tentative D call TRBD1 (6 bases). Per the germline V gene, CDR1 is MDHEN and CDR2 is SYDVKM. The CDR3 has 13 amino acids. The germline V and J ends were trimmed by 6 bases and 2 bases, with 10 bases remaining between them. CDR3 region: CASRPTGNYGYTF. The CDR3 DNA is TGTGCCAGCAGGCCAACAGGGAACTATGGCTACACCTTC.